One and the same sample provided the 3 T cell receptor beta chains below, sequenced in a study of PD-L1 blockade in urothelial cancer. The repertoire was sequenced with immunoSEQ multiplex PCR; TCRdb's copy has only in-frame clones and lacks some. The table lists about 50,000 clones, 70% to 90% of them singletons. Time point: peripheral blood 6 weeks after treatment start. The source material was PBMCs, sampled around atezolizumab (anti-PD-L1) treatment. These receptors were collected from a man between 45 and 60 years old with urothelial cancer.

The CDR3 loop is CASSLGGSGNTIYF. The CDR3 bases are TGTGCCAGCTCCCTCGGGGGATCTGGAAACACCATATATTTT. The gene calls are TRBV18 and TRBJ1-3; D might be TRBD1 (5 bases). This CDR3 has 14 amino acids. The V end lost 6 bases, the J end lost 1 base, and 10 bases lay between the germline ends. CDR1 KGHSH and CDR2 LQKENI come from the germline V gene.

This clone was observed a few times. This rearrangement joins TRBV7-9 to TRBJ1-1, with D possibly TRBD1 on 6 matching bases. V was shortened by 5 bases and J by 6 bases, with 10 bases between the two germline ends. There are 12 residues in the CDR3. Germline loops: CDR1 SEHNR, CDR2 FQNEAQ (reference sequence). CDR3 region: CASSPHRAEAFF. CDR3 sequence (DNA): TGTGCCAGCAGCCCCCACAGGGCTGAAGCTTTCTTT.

CDR3 coding DNA: TGCAGCGTTACGCCGACTAGCGGGGCTTACAATGAGCAGTTCTTC. Amino acids: CSVTPTSGAYNEQFF. The gene calls are TRBV29-1 and TRBJ2-1; 11 nucleotides align to TRBD2. CDR1 SQVTM and CDR2 ANQGSEA come from the germline V gene. CDR3 length: 15 residues. With V trimmed by 5 bases and J by 4 bases, 7 bases remained unmatched.